Each of the 24 T cell receptor beta chains below was sequenced from the same sample in a study of T-cell reconstitution after alpha-beta-depleted transplantation in children. The TCRbeta library was prepared with unique molecular identifiers. TCRdb itself ran the PCR reads through MiXCR, one entry per CDR3 protein. Here the sample spans 600,000 or so distinct CDR3 sequences, about 23% being singletons. Sample: PBMCs, mostly from graft donor cells, taken 360 days after TCRalphabeta/CD19-depleted stem cell transplant. Receptor source: a boy in the first two years of life who had a stem cell transplant for acute myeloid leukemia, so the T cells may come from the graft donor.

This clonotype was recorded at least ten times. This chain links TRBV28 with TRBJ1-3; D remains ambiguous. The germline gives CDR1 MDHEN, CDR2 SYDVKM. The CDR3 is 16 amino acids. The germline V and J ends were trimmed by 6 bases and 0 bases, with 15 bases remaining between them. The CDR3 reads CASSPLGYRSGNTIYF. In DNA, the CDR3 is TGTGCCAGCAGCCCGCTAGGATATCGCTCTGGAAACACCATATATTTT.

This clonotype was seen ten or more times. This chain uses TRBV12-3 or TRBV12-4 with TRBJ2-2, with a tentative D call TRBD1 (6 bases). Trimming left V 7 bases short and J 6 bases short, with 18 bases between. The CDR3 sequence is 15 residues long. The CDR3 sequence: CASIHGGRGSGELFF. CDR3 bases: TGTGCCAGCATACATGGGGGCAGGGGATCCGGGGAGCTGTTTTTT.

This clonotype has ten or more counts. In nucleotides, the CDR3 is TGTGCCAGCAGTTTGCGGACCTCGCGTTCAGAGACCCAGTACTTC. It specifies CASSLRTSRSETQYF. The chain is built from TRBV12-3 or TRBV12-4 and TRBJ2-5; no definite D call. The CDR3 length is 15 residues. The V end was cut by 3 bases, the J end by 4 bases, with 15 bases between.

The chain joins TRBV20-1 to TRBJ2-7; 10 bases align to TRBD2. Trimming took 1 base from V and 2 from J; bases not matched to a gene: 2. Germline CDR1 reads DFQATT; CDR2 reads SNEGSKA (reference sequence). The CDR3 has 14 amino acids. CDR3 bases: TGCAGTGCTAGAGTACTAGCGGGGCCCTACGAGCAGTACGTC. Encoded protein: CSARVLAGPYEQYV.

Concerning this clonotype: With a much larger clone just one base away, this may be a read error. This rearrangement joins TRBV12-3 or TRBV12-4 to TRBJ1-4; TRBD1 matches at 8 bases. This CDR3 region has 14 residues. The V and J ends lost 3 bases and 7 bases, in that order; junction bases with no gene match: 4. The CDR3 loop reads CASSFRGPGEKLFF. DNA for the CDR3: TGTGCCAGCAGTTTCAGGGGGCCGGGTGAAAAACTGTTTTTT.

Many counts were recorded for this clonotype. The chain couples TRBV2 to TRBJ2-5, with D maybe TRBD1 (6 bases). The CDR3 is 15 residues long. Germline V CDR1 and CDR2: SNHLY, FYNNEI. V was cut by 0 bases and J by 4 bases, with 12 bases left in between. CDR3 nucleotides: TGTGCCAGCAGTGAAGCGCCCAGGGGTGGAGAGACCCAGTACTTC. This gives the protein CASSEAPRGGETQYF.

In its sample, this clonotype was seen many times. The chain recombines TRBV20-1 with TRBJ2-2, with D possibly TRBD2 on 6 matching bases. CDR3 size: 14 residues. V was pared by 0 bases and J by 7 bases, with 12 bases between. Per germline, CDR1 DFQATT and CDR2 SNEGSKA (reference sequence). The CDR3 region has the DNA TGCAGTGCTAGAGATCTGGTGGGAGGCGGGGAGCTGTTTTTT. It codes for CSARDLVGGGELFF.

The CDR3 region is CASSIGLAGGVAKNIQYF. DNA of the CDR3: TGTGCCAGCAGCATCGGACTAGCGGGGGGCGTAGCCAAAAACATTCAGTACTTC. The chain is built from TRBV7-8 and TRBJ2-4; TRBD2 matches at 14 bases. The CDR3 has 18 amino acids. J lost 0 bases, V lost 5 bases, and 6 bases had no gene match. CDR1 is SGHVS, CDR2 FQNEAQ, per germline. Full variable domain (remainder filled in from reference TRBV7-8 and TRBJ2-4): GAGVSQSPRYKVAKRGQDVALRCDPISGHVSLFWYQQALGQGPEFLTYFQNEAQLDKSGLPSDRFFAERPEGSVSTLKIQRTQQEDSAVYLCASSIGLAGGVAKNIQYFGAGTRLSVL.

The chain couples TRBV7-8 to TRBJ2-4, with D unresolved. From germline, CDR1 is SGHVS and CDR2 FQNEAQ. Trimming cost V 1 base and J 10 bases, with 11 bases left between them. The CDR3 runs 13 residues. CDR3 nucleotides: TGTGCCAGCAGCTTAGACAGCATAGGTATTCAGTACTTC. As protein: CASSLDSIGIQYF.

This clonotype has more than one count but fewer than ten. This chain connects TRBV5-1 to TRBJ1-5; D is undetermined. The V gene's germline CDR1 is SGHRS and CDR2 YFSETQ. V lost 7 bases and J 4 bases, leaving 9 bases between the germline ends. This CDR3 contains 12 residues. CDR3 amino acids: CASPPGNQPQHF. CDR3 nucleotides: TGCGCCAGCCCACCGGGAAATCAGCCCCAGCATTTT.

V gene TRBV3-1 combines with J gene TRBJ2-3, with D possibly being TRBD1 (5 bases). Germline V CDR1 and CDR2: LGHDT, YNNKEL (reference sequence). The CDR3 runs to 14 residues. The V end lost 2 bases, the J end lost 6 bases, and 12 bases lay between the germline ends. CDR3 sequence: CASSQRQLVDTQYF. CDR3 in DNA: TGTGCCAGCAGCCAAAGACAGCTGGTGGATACGCAGTATTTT.

There are many counts of this clonotype. The V and J genes are TRBV29-1 and TRBJ2-5; 10 bases agree with TRBD2. CDR1 SQVTM and CDR2 ANQGSEA come from the germline V gene. CDR3 length: 16 amino acids. The CDR3 protein is CGGVSQRGGYQETQYF. In DNA form, the CDR3 reads TGCGGGGGCGTTTCCCAGCGGGGGGGATACCAAGAGACCCAGTACTTC.

In its sample, this clonotype was seen many times. This chain uses TRBV29-1 with TRBJ2-7, with D unresolved. Germline V gene sequence: CDR1 SQVTM, CDR2 ANQGSEA. The CDR3 consists of 12 residues. V was cut by 1 base and J by 2 bases, with 6 bases left in between. CDR3 loop: CSVEVRAYEQYF. The CDR3 DNA reads as TGCAGCGTTGAAGTCCGAGCCTACGAGCAGTACTTC.

This clonotype was detected a few times. A read error may account for a junction end that differs from germline. The chain combines TRBV20-1 with TRBJ2-1; 7 nucleotides line up with TRBD1. The germline V gene encodes CDR1 DFQATT and CDR2 SNEGSKA (reference sequence). This CDR3 has 15 amino acids. DNA for the CDR3: TGCTGTGCTATGTCGGACAGGAGGACCTACAATGAGCAGTTCTTC. Amino acid sequence: CCAMSDRRTYNEQFF.

The chain joins TRBV12-3 or TRBV12-4 to TRBJ1-6; D unresolved. Trimming left V 5 bases short and J 14 bases short, with 13 bases between. The length of the CDR3 is 12 residues. CDR3 region: CASSQTRNSLHF. For the CDR3, the DNA is TGTGCCAGCAGTCAGACACGTAATTCCCTCCACTTT.

The chain combines TRBV12-3 or TRBV12-4 with TRBJ1-1; D may be TRBD1 (5 bases). V was clipped by 6 bases and J by 1 base, with 12 bases between them. This CDR3 is built from 14 residues. For the CDR3, the DNA is TGTGCCAGCAGGAGGGACGGATCGAACACTGAAGCTTTCTTT. This translates into CASRRDGSNTEAFF.

The chain has TRBV27 and TRBJ1-1; D unresolved. V was trimmed by 3 bases and J by 4 bases, leaving 12 bases between them. This CDR3 has 14 residues. Germline-derived CDR1 and CDR2 are MNHEY and SMNVEV (reference sequence). CDR3 amino acids: CASSFDGEVTEAFF. The CDR3 bases are TGTGCCAGCAGTTTCGATGGGGAGGTCACTGAAGCTTTCTTT.

This clonotype was seen only a few times. J is TRBJ2-1 and V is TRBV5-1; the match to TRBD2 covers 10 bases. With 2 bases clipped from V and 3 bases from J, the junction kept 2 bases outside the gene matches. In germline, CDR1 is SGHRS, CDR2 YFSETQ. This CDR3 has 15 amino acids. DNA for the CDR3: TGCGCCAGCAGCTTAGGACTAGCGGACTACAATGAGCAGTTCTTC. The encoded protein is CASSLGLADYNEQFF.

Turning to this clonotype: A much larger clone differs by one base, so this may be a read error. This rearrangement joins TRBV20-1 to TRBJ2-1; a weak D match, TRBD2 (5 bases). The CDR3 loop spans 17 amino acids. In germline, CDR1 is DFQATT, CDR2 SNEGSKA (reference sequence). CDR3 residues: CSVREGGRLSSYNEQFF. The CDR3 nucleotides read TGCAGTGTTAGAGAGGGTGGTAGACTAAGCTCCTACAATGAGCAGTTCTTC.

The sample holds many counts of this clonotype. The chain links TRBV29-1 to TRBJ2-3; D not resolved. The CDR3 is made up of 12 amino acids. Trimming cost V 3 bases and J 0 bases, with 4 bases left between them. Germline V gene data show CDR1 as SQVTM and CDR2 as ANQGSEA. CDR3 DNA: TGCAGCGTTGATGGTAGCACAGATACGCAGTATTTT. It is translated as CSVDGSTDTQYF.

This chain links TRBV7-2 with TRBJ2-5; TRBD1 agrees at 8 bases. Per the germline V gene, CDR1 is SGHTA and CDR2 is FQGNSA. There are 17 residues in the CDR3. V trimming: 2 bases; J trimming: 2 bases; junction bases outside the gene matches: 10. CDR3 sequence reads: CASSLRGTGILQETQYF. The CDR3 DNA sequence: TGTGCCAGCAGCTTAAGAGGGACAGGTATTCTACAAGAGACCCAGTACTTC. Drawing the rest from reference TRBV7-2 and TRBJ2-5, the complete variable domain is GAGVSQSPSNKVTEKGKDVELRCDPISGHTALYWYRQSLGQGLEFLIYFQGNSAPDKSGLPSDRFSAERTGGSVSTLTIQRTQQEDSAVYLCASSLRGTGILQETQYFGPGTRLLVL.

This clonotype was picked up a small number of times. The chain links TRBV5-1 to TRBJ2-1; 7 nucleotides agree with TRBD1. V was clipped by 0 bases and J by 1 base; unmatched bases: 1. The CDR3 length is 15 residues. The germline V gene encodes CDR1 SGHRS and CDR2 YFSETQ. The CDR3 is CASSLEQGSYNEQFF. DNA of the CDR3: TGCGCCAGCAGCTTGGAACAGGGGTCCTACAATGAGCAGTTCTTC.

This clonotype was seen a handful of times. This chain uses TRBV4-1 with TRBJ1-1, with 7 nucleotides matching TRBD1. CDR1 and CDR2 from the germline V gene are MGHRA and YSYEKL. V lost 4 bases, J lost 1 base, and 9 bases stayed unmatched. The CDR3 has 16 amino acids. The chain's CDR3 is CASSRDSLRENTEAFF. CDR3 nucleotides: TGCGCCAGCAGCCGGGACAGCCTCAGAGAGAACACTGAAGCTTTCTTT.

This clonotype showed up just a few times. This chain links TRBV6-1 with TRBJ2-3, with 10 positions matching TRBD1. The CDR3 loop spans 15 amino acids. Germline CDR1 MNHNS, CDR2 SASEGT. Trimming removed 8 bases from V and 1 base from J; junction bases left unmatched: 6. This chain's CDR3 is CASWGTGVGTDTQYF. The CDR3 DNA is TGTGCCAGCTGGGGGACAGGGGTGGGCACAGATACGCAGTATTTT.